Following are 16 T cell receptor beta chains from one sample sequenced in a study of identical twins. TCRdb processed the 5' RACE reads anew with MiXCR; each CDR3 protein has one entry. The table has 650,000 to 750,000 distinct CDR3 sequences, around 21% seen once. This sample was shared with a second study, whose subject was T cells expressing NK-cell markers.

Sequencing was carried out using PBMCs. All receptors come from a woman between 18 and 29 years old in good health.

This chain connects TRBV11-2 to TRBJ2-1; D is perhaps TRBD2 (7 bases). Germline CDR1 reads SGHAT; CDR2 reads FQNNGV. V was shortened by 3 bases and J by 9 bases, with 24 bases between the two germline ends. There are 17 residues in the CDR3. CDR3 region: CASSFFVRGGRYVEQFF. Written as DNA, the CDR3 is TGTGCCAGCAGCTTTTTCGTACGCGGGGGCCGGTATGTTGAGCAGTTCTTC.

This clonotype was seen only a few times. This chain links TRBV12-3 or TRBV12-4 with TRBJ1-2, with D perhaps matching TRBD1 (6 bases). V gave up 7 bases and J gave up 3 bases, with 12 bases separating them. The CDR3 spans 13 residues. The CDR3 is CASNPGHDYGYTF. The CDR3 bases are TGTGCCAGCAACCCGGGACACGACTATGGCTACACCTTC.

The rearrangement links TRBV18 to TRBJ1-1, with 9 bases lining up with TRBD1. The CDR3 length is 13 residues. V lost 7 bases and J lost 3; bases outside the gene matches: 3. Germline V CDR1 and CDR2: KGHSH, LQKENI. CDR3 sequence (DNA): TGTGCCAGCTTCTGGACAGGGGACACTGAAGCTTTCTTT. Amino acid sequence: CASFWTGDTEAFF. The complete variable domain, with remaining parts taken from reference TRBV18 and TRBJ1-1, reads NAGVMQNPRHLVRRRGQEARLRCSPMKGHSHVYWYRQLPEEGLKFMVYLQKENIIDESGMPKERFSAEFPKEGPSILRIQQVVRGDSAAYFCASFWTGDTEAFFGQGTRLTVV.

The chain has TRBV6-2 or TRBV6-3 and TRBJ2-7; D call uncertain. The V gene lost 0 bases and the J gene lost 0 bases, with 12 bases spanning the gap. Germline lookup yields CDR1 MNHEY and CDR2 SVGEGT. The CDR3 contains 16 residues. The CDR3 DNA follows: TGTGCCAGCAGTTACTCGTTCCCGGCGAACTCCTACGAGCAGTACTTC. Translating gives CASSYSFPANSYEQYF.

The chain recombines TRBV7-9 with TRBJ2-3; tentative D call: TRBD2 (6 bases). Germline V gives CDR1 SEHNR, CDR2 FQNEAQ (reference sequence). The length of the CDR3 is 15 residues. V was trimmed by 5 bases and J by 2 bases, leaving 14 bases between them. CDR3 amino acids: CASSEAGGDTDTQYF. As DNA, the CDR3 is TGTGCCAGCAGCGAAGCGGGTGGGGACACAGATACGCAGTATTTT. Looking up the rest from reference TRBV7-9 and TRBJ2-3 gives the full variable domain: DTGVSQNPRHKITKRGQNVTFRCDPISEHNRLYWYRQTLGQGPEFLTYFQNEAQLEKSRLLSDRFSAERPKGSFSTLEIQRTEQGDSAMYLCASSEAGGDTDTQYFGPGTRLTVL.

The chain carries TRBV12-3 or TRBV12-4 and TRBJ2-1; 7 positions match TRBD2. J gave up 2 bases and V 6 bases, and 10 bases lay outside the gene matches. The length of the CDR3 is 16 residues. CDR3 sequence: CASSPTGRTTYNEQFF. The CDR3, as DNA: TGTGCCAGCAGCCCAACCGGGAGGACAACCTACAATGAGCAGTTCTTC.

This clonotype was observed many times. V and J are TRBV12-3 or TRBV12-4 and TRBJ1-1, with D maybe TRBD1 (6 bases). Trimming took 7 bases from V and 0 from J, leaving 9 bases between them. CDR3 length: 13 residues. The CDR3 DNA sequence: TGTGCCAGCACCCGACAGGTGAACACTGAAGCTTTCTTT. Protein product: CASTRQVNTEAFF.

This chain connects TRBV4-1 to TRBJ2-7; D is ambiguous. V was trimmed by 1 base and J by 0 bases, leaving 16 bases between them. The CDR3 totals 17 residues. CDR1 and CDR2 (germline): MGHRA, YSYEKL. As DNA, the CDR3 is TGCGCCAGCAGCCAAGTACTACCCGCTTCTAGCTCCTACGAGCAGTACTTC. Translated: CASSQVLPASSSYEQYF.

The chain joins TRBV10-3 to TRBJ2-1; 7 positions agree with TRBD1. The CDR3 sequence is 16 residues long. CDR1 is ENHRY and CDR2 is SYGVKD in the germline V gene. Unmatched junction bases numbered 7, after V lost 5 bases and J lost 0 bases. The CDR3 nucleotides read TGTGCCATCAGTACGATAGGGGGCAGCTCCTACAATGAGCAGTTCTTC. Translating gives CAISTIGGSSYNEQFF.

V is TRBV5-5 and J is TRBJ1-1; D remains unclear. The CDR3 is 14 residues long. CDR1 and CDR2 (germline): SGHKS, YYEKEE (reference sequence). Trimming shortened V by 3 bases and J by 4 bases, and 13 bases separated the two germline ends. The CDR3 spells CASSSAGRPTEAFF. In DNA, the CDR3 is TGTGCCAGCAGCTCGGCGGGAAGACCCACTGAAGCTTTCTTT.

This clonotype was picked up a small number of times. J is TRBJ2-1 and V is TRBV7-9, with 11 bases matching TRBD2. CDR3 length: 15 residues. Germline values: CDR1 SEHNR, CDR2 FQNEAQ (reference sequence). Losses at the gene ends were 5 bases for V and 5 bases for J; bases not matched to a gene: 5. The CDR3 loop reads CASSVSSGRHNEQFF. The CDR3 DNA is TGTGCCAGCAGCGTCTCTAGCGGGAGGCACAATGAGCAGTTCTTC.

This clonotype was observed at least ten times. The chain carries TRBV27 and TRBJ2-2, with D hard to call. The CDR3 contains 12 residues. From germline, CDR1 is MNHEY and CDR2 SMNVEV (reference sequence). Trimming took off 5 bases at V and 6 bases at J, with 7 bases between the two ends. The CDR3 region is CASSITPGELFF. The CDR3 DNA reads TGTGCCAGCAGTATCACCCCCGGGGAGCTGTTTTTT.

In this sample, this clonotype turned up many times. The chain has TRBV27 and TRBJ2-1; 7 bases are shared with TRBD1. This CDR3 has 13 amino acids. CDR1 and CDR2 from the germline V gene are MNHEY and SMNVEV (reference sequence). The junction had 5 bases not matched to a gene; V was cut back by 6 bases and J by 6 bases. The CDR3 sequence is CASSQAGGNEQFF. For the CDR3, the DNA is TGTGCCAGCAGCCAAGCAGGGGGCAATGAGCAGTTCTTC.

The J gene is TRBJ2-1, the V gene TRBV4-2; 13 nucleotides agree with TRBD2. V was clipped by 0 bases and J by 9 bases; unmatched bases: 5. The CDR3 contains 16 residues. CDR1 is LGHNA, CDR2 YNFKEQ, per germline. The DNA of the CDR3 is TGTGCCAGCAGCCAAGATTGGACTAGCGGGAGTGTTGAGCAGTTCTTC. Translated, it gives CASSQDWTSGSVEQFF.

This chain links TRBV12-3 or TRBV12-4 with TRBJ2-1; D is ambiguous. This CDR3 has 16 amino acids. V was trimmed by 1 base and J by 2 bases, leaving 12 bases between them. The CDR3 DNA is TGTGCCAGCAGTTTAGATGGGCTAGTTCCCTACAATGAGCAGTTCTTC. Protein product: CASSLDGLVPYNEQFF.

The chain recombines TRBV6-5 with TRBJ2-2; no firm D call. CDR1 and CDR2 (germline): MNHEY, SVGAGI. This CDR3 is built from 16 residues. Trimming cost V 3 bases and J 7 bases, with 18 bases left between them. This CDR3 is CASSYLQSSHGGELFF. The DNA of the CDR3 is TGTGCCAGCAGTTATTTACAGAGCTCCCACGGCGGGGAGCTGTTTTTT.